This TCR beta chain was identified in a study of cytomegalovirus exposure and HLA in healthy donors. The primer mix had 60 Vbeta and 13 Jbeta primers. Some clones are missing from TCRdb's copy, which holds only in-frame ones; the method was immunoSEQ multiplex PCR. The sample data list tens of thousands of clones. The germline V gene encodes CDR1 LNHDA and CDR2 SQIVND (reference sequence). With 5 bases removed from V and 8 bases from J, the gap between germline ends came to 10 bases. The CDR3 is 13 residues long. The V and J genes are TRBV19 and TRBJ2-6, with a tentative D call TRBD1 (5 bases). This clonotype was sampled from a male donor in good health and CMV-seronegative. Sequencing was performed on PBMCs. The CDR3 sequence: CASSAPGTNVLTF. In nucleotides, the CDR3 is TGTGCCAGTAGTGCTCCAGGGACCAACGTCCTGACTTTC.